This TCR beta chain was observed in a study of blood T cell repertoires in COVID-19. In the study overall: Donors in the United States, Italy and Spain gave samples during acute or convalescent COVID-19. The analysed material was cDNA or gDNA that came from T cells, B-cell-depleted T cells, or PBMCs.

In the source study's methods: By means of reference gene primer amplification, nucleated cell counts were estimated. TCRdb's copy holds only in-frame clones and misses some; the assay was immunoSEQ multiplex PCR. V and J calls and clone size are those listed in that table; D and trimming were worked out from the DNA. The sample includes 150,000 to 200,000 clones, 90% seen only once; the top ten take 0.55% to 0.8%. CDR3 length equals 16 residues. The germline CDR1 and CDR2 sequences are LGHNA and YSLEER. Trimming removed 8 bases from V and 0 bases from J, with 14 bases in between. This clonotype was obtained from a man aged 45-65 years with acute or convalescent COVID-19. The chain links TRBV4-3 to TRBJ2-6, with a weak D call TRBD1 (5 bases). Sequencing used peripheral blood. The CDR3 protein is CASGQGLTSGANVLTF. CDR3 in DNA: TGCGCCAGCGGGCAGGGTCTAACCTCTGGGGCCAACGTCCTGACTTTC.